The TCR beta chain described here comes from a study of T cell responses to AZD1222 COVID-19 vaccine. Findings and limits, study-wide: Sampled repertoires all dated from after the peak T cell response. Only 5 or 6 people who got AZD1222 tested seropositive at baseline.

Germline V gene data show CDR1 as DFQATT and CDR2 as SNEGSKA (reference sequence). Trimming took 3 bases from V and 13 from J, leaving 19 bases between them. The CDR3 runs 13 residues. As regards this clone: Antigen: not known.

Sequenced by immunoSEQ multiplex PCR; TCRdb stores in-frame clones only, minus some. The sample consists of over 110,000 clones, about 92% of them appearing once. The receptor's source is an adult who had recovered from COVID-19. The sample here was peripheral blood, taken after recovery from COVID-19. The rearrangement uses TRBV20-1 and TRBJ2-1, with a tentative D call TRBD2 (5 bases). CDR3 residues: CSASTDSGGAQFF. Written as DNA, the CDR3 is TGCAGTGCTAGTACGGACTCCGGCGGCGCCCAGTTCTTC.